This T cell receptor beta chain was obtained from a study of cytomegalovirus exposure and HLA in healthy donors. CDR1 LNHDA and CDR2 SQIVND come from the germline V gene (reference sequence). V was cut by 1 base and J by 7 bases, with 13 bases left in between. The CDR3 sequence is 14 residues long. PCR employed 60 Vbeta and 13 Jbeta primers. Method: immunoSEQ multiplex PCR; TCRdb's copy keeps in-frame clones and lacks some. The table includes more than 150,000 clones, around 82% detected once. The sequenced sample consisted of PBMCs. This clonotype was sampled from a woman aged 45 to 65 in good health and CMV-seropositive. The chain uses TRBV19 and TRBJ1-2, with a possible D match to TRBD1 (5 bases). CDR3 protein: CASSIGQPNRGYTF. DNA of the CDR3: TGTGCCAGTAGTATAGGACAGCCTAATCGTGGCTACACCTTC.